This T cell receptor beta chain was profiled in a study of chemoradiotherapy in HPV16-positive cancers. This clone has more than one count but fewer than ten. Its antigen is undetermined. Study-wide points: For HPV16-positive patients, expanding HPV-responsive T cells associated with longer recurrence-free survival. Candidate HPV-specific clones and E7-related TCR motifs grew in tumor during treatment. Only a couple of HPV16-positive patients supplied the functional HPV-specificity definition.

Sequencing used immunoSEQ multiplex PCR; TCRdb keeps in-frame clones, though not all of them. The table records about 68,000 clones, almost 90% of them present only once. Repertoires were sampled repeatedly during chemoradiotherapy. The sequenced sample was blood, obtained from a patient who underwent chemoradiotherapy. The receptor comes from a human donor with HPV-associated anogenital cancer.

CDR3 protein: CASSTGTGGYRGYTF. The CDR3 coding sequence is TGCGCCAGCAGCACCGGGACAGGGGGCTATCGAGGCTACACCTTC. The genes are TRBV5-1 and TRBJ1-2; 12 bases align to TRBD1. The germline gives CDR1 SGHRS, CDR2 YFSETQ. After removal of 4 bases from V and 8 bases from J, the junction contained 9 bases not matched to a gene. CDR3 length equals 15 residues.